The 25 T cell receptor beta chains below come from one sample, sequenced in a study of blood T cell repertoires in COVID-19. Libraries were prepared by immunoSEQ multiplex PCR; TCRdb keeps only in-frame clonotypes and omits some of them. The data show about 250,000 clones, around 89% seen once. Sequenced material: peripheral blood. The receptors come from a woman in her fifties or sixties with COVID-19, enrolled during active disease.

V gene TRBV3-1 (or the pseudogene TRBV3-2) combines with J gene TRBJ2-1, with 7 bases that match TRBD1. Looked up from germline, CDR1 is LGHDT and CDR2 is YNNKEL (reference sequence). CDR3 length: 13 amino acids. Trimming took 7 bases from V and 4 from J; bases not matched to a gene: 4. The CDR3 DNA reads TGTGCCAGCACCGGGACAGCGTACAATGAGCAGTTCTTC. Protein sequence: CASTGTAYNEQFF.

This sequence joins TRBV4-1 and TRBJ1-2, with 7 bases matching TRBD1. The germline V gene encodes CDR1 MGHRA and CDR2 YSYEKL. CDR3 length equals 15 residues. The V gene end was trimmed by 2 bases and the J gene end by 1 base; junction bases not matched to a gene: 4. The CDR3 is CASSQTGTDNYGYTF. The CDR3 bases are TGCGCCAGCAGCCAAACCGGGACAGATAACTATGGCTACACCTTC.

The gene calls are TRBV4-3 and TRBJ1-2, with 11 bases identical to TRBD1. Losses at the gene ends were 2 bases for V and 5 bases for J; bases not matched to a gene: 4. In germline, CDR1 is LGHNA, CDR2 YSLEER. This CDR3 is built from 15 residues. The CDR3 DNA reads TGCGCCAGCAGCCAATGGACAGGGGGCGGGTATGGCTACACCTTC. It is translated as CASSQWTGGGYGYTF.

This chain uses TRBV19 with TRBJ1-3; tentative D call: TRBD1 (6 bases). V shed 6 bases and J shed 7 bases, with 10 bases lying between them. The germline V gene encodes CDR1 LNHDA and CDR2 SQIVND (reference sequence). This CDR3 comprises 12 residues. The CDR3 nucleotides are TGTGCCAGTAGGAAACAGGGCAACACCATATATTTT. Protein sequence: CASRKQGNTIYF.

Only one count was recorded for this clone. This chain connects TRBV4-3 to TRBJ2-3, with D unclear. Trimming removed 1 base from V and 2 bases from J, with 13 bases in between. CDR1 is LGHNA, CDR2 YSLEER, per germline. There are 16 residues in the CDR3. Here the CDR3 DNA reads TGCGCCAGCAGCCAAGTTTACAGTCTACTCACAGATACGCAGTATTTT. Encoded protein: CASSQVYSLLTDTQYF.

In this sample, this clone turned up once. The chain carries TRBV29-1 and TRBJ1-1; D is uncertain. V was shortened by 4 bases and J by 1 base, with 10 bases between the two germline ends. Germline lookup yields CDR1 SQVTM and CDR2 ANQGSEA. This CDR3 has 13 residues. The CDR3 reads CSVVRRQNTEAFF. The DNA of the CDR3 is TGCAGCGTTGTGCGTCGCCAGAACACTGAAGCTTTCTTT.

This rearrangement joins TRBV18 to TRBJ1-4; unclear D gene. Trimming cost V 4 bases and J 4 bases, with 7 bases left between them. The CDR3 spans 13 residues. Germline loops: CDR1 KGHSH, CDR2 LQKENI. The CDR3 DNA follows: TGTGCCAGCTCACTGGGGAGTAATGAAAAACTGTTTTTT. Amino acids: CASSLGSNEKLFF. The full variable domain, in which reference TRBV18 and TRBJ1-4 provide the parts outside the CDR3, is NAGVMQNPRHLVRRRGQEARLRCSPMKGHSHVYWYRQLPEEGLKFMVYLQKENIIDESGMPKERFSAEFPKEGPSILRIQQVVRGDSAAYFCASSLGSNEKLFFGSGTQLSVL.

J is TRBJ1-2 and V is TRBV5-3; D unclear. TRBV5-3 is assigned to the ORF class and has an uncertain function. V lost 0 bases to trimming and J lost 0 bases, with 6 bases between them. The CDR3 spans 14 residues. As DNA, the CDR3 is TGTGCCAGAAGCTTGGCCCCAGCTAACTATGGCTACACCTTC. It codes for CARSLAPANYGYTF.

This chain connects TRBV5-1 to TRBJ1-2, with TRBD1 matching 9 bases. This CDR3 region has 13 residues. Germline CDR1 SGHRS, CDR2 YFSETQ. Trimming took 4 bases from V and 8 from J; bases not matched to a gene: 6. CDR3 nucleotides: TGCGCCAGCAGCGCGACAACAGGGGGCGGCTACACCTTC. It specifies CASSATTGGGYTF. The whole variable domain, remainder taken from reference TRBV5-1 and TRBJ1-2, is KAGVTQTPRYLIKTRGQQVTLSCSPISGHRSVSWYQQTPGQGLQFLFEYFSETQRNKGNFPGRFSGRQFSNSRSEMNVSTLELGDSALYLCASSATTGGGYTFGSGTRLTVV.

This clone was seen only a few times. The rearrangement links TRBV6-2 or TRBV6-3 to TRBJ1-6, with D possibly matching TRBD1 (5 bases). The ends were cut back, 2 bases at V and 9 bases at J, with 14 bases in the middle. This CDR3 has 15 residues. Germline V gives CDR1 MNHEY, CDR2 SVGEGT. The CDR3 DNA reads TGTGCCAGCAGTTACGGACGGGGGAATAGTTCACCCCTCCACTTT. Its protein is CASSYGRGNSSPLHF.

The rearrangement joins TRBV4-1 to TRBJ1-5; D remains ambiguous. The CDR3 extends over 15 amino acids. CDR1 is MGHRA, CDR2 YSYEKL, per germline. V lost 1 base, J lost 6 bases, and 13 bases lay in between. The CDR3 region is CASSQGRQASQPQHF. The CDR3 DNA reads TGCGCCAGCAGCCAAGGTAGGCAGGCCAGTCAGCCCCAGCATTTT.

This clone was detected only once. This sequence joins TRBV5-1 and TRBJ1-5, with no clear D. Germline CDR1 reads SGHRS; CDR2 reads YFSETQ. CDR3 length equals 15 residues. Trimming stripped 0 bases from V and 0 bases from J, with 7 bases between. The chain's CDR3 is CASSLGGSSNQPQHF. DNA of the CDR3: TGCGCCAGCAGCTTGGGAGGATCTAGCAATCAGCCCCAGCATTTT.

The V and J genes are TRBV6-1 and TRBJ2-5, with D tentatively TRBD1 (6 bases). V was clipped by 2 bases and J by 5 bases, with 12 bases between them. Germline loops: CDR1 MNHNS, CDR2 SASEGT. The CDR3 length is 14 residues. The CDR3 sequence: CASSENTGSETQYF. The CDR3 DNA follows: TGTGCCAGCAGTGAAAACACAGGGTCGGAGACCCAGTACTTC.

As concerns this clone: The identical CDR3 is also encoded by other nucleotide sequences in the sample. The CDR3 sequence: CASSLQGEQYF. The CDR3 DNA reads as TGTGCCAGCAGCTTGCAGGGGGAGCAGTACTTC. The gene calls are TRBV7-9 and TRBJ2-7, with a possible D match to TRBD1 (6 bases). The germline gives CDR1 SEHNR, CDR2 FQNEAQ (reference sequence). The CDR3 contains 11 residues. V was cut by 3 bases and J by 7 bases, with 7 bases left in between.

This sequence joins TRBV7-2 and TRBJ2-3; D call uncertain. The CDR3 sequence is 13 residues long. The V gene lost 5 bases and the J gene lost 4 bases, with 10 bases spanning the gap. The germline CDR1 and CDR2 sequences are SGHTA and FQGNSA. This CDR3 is CASSPIVPDTQYF. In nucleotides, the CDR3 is TGTGCCAGCAGCCCCATAGTCCCAGATACGCAGTATTTT.

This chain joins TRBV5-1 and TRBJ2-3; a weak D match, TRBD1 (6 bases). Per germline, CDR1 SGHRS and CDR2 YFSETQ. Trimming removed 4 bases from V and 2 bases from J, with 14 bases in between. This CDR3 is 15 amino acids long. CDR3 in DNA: TGCGCCAGCAGCAACCGGGGACAAGACACAGATACGCAGTATTTT. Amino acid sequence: CASSNRGQDTDTQYF.

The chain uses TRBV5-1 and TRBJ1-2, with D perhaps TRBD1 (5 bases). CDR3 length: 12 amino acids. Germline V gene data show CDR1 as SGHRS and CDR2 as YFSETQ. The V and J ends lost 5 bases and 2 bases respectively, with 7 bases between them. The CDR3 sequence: CASSDRNYGYTF. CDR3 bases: TGCGCCAGCAGTGACAGAAACTATGGCTACACCTTC.

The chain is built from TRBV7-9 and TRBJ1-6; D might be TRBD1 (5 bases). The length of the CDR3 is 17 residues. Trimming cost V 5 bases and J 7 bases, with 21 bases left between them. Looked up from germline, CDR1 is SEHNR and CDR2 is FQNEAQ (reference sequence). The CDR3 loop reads CASSQPPGQGKNSPLHF. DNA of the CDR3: TGTGCCAGCAGCCAACCGCCCGGGCAGGGAAAGAATTCACCCCTCCACTTT.

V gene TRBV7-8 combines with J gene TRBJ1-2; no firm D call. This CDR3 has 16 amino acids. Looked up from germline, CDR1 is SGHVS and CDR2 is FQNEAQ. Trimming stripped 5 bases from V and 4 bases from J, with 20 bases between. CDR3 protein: CASSPTRPGGGYGYTF. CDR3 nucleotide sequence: TGTGCCAGCAGCCCTACAAGACCGGGAGGCGGCTATGGCTACACCTTC.

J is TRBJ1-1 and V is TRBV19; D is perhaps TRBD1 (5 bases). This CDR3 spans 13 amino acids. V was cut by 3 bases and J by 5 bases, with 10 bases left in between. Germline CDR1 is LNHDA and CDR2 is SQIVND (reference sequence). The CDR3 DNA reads TGTGCCAGTAGTATGGGGGGTGGAACTGAAGCTTTCTTT. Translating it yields CASSMGGGTEAFF.

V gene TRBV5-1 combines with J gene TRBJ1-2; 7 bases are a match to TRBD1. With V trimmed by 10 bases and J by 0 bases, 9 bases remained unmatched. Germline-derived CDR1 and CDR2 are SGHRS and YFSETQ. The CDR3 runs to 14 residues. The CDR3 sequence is CASYPGTANYGYTF. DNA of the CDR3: TGCGCCTCTTACCCCGGGACAGCTAACTATGGCTACACCTTC.

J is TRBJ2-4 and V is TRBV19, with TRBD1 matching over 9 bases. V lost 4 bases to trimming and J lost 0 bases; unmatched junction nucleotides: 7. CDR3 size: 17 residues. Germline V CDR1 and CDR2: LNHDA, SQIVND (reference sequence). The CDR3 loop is CASSTGQGRGAKNIQYF. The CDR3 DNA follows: TGTGCCAGTAGTACCGGACAGGGGAGAGGAGCCAAAAACATTCAGTACTTC.

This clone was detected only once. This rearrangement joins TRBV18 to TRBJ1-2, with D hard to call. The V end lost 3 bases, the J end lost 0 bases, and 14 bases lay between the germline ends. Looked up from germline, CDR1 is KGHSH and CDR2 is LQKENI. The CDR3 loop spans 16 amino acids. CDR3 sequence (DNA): TGTGCCAGCTCACCCCCCTCTATACCCGCTAACTATGGCTACACCTTC. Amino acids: CASSPPSIPANYGYTF.

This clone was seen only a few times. In DNA form, the CDR3 reads TGTGCCAGCAGCTCTATGGGACAGGGGAAGGATACGCAGTATTTT. Translated, it gives CASSSMGQGKDTQYF. The chain joins TRBV7-2 to TRBJ2-3; the match to TRBD1 covers 10 bases. The germline V gene encodes CDR1 SGHTA and CDR2 FQGNSA. This CDR3 comprises 15 residues. V shed 4 bases, J shed 6 bases, and the junction held 7 bases outside the gene matches.

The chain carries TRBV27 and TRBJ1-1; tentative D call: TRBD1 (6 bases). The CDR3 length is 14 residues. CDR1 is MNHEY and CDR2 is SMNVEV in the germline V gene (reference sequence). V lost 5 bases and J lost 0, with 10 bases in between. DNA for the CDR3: TGTGCCAGCAGTAAAGGGGGGGTGAACACTGAAGCTTTCTTT. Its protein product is CASSKGGVNTEAFF.